This TCR beta chain comes out of a study of T cell responses to AZD1222 COVID-19 vaccine. The study, taken as a whole, reports: Donors, mostly white British, included more females; clonal diversity was possibly underestimated.

V shed 4 bases, J shed 7 bases, and the junction held 6 bases outside the gene matches. The CDR3 consists of 14 residues. The germline gives CDR1 SGHAT, CDR2 FQNNGV. In the case of this clone: The antigen remains undetermined.

Data came from immunoSEQ multiplex PCR; TCRdb stores just in-frame clones and leaves some out. The table has 110,000 or so clones, roughly 87% seen once. The chain combines TRBV11-2 with TRBJ2-7, with 11 bases lining up with TRBD2. Sequencing was performed on peripheral blood, taken on day 0 of MenACWY control vaccination. This TCR was recovered from an adult in good health. The CDR3 loop reads CASSSNSGGVEQYF. CDR3 DNA sequence: TGTGCCAGCAGCTCAAATAGCGGGGGGGTGGAGCAGTACTTC.